What follows are 7 T cell receptor beta chains derived from one specimen sequenced in a study of blood T cell repertoires in COVID-19. Repertoires were generated with immunoSEQ multiplex PCR, while TCRdb's copy carries only in-frame clones and drops some. The sample carries 120,000 to 150,000 clones, about 90% recorded once. Sequencing used peripheral blood. The receptors stem from a man aged 45 to 65 who had recovered from COVID-19.

The V call is TRBV19, the J call TRBJ2-7; the D gene is possibly TRBD1 (5 bases). The CDR3 sequence is 13 residues long. Deletions cut 6 bases from V and 3 bases from J, with 12 bases between. CDR1 is LNHDA, CDR2 SQIVND, per germline (reference sequence). In nucleotides, the CDR3 is TGTGCCAGTAGCCCAGGGATTGACTACGAGCAGTACTTC. Its translation is CASSPGIDYEQYF.

This clone has only a few counts. V is TRBV5-1 and J is TRBJ2-5, with 7 positions matching TRBD2. V lost 6 bases to trimming and J lost 5 bases; unmatched junction nucleotides: 19. The CDR3 contains 17 residues. Germline lookup yields CDR1 SGHRS and CDR2 YFSETQ. DNA for the CDR3: TGCGCCAGCACCGCAGGGACTACTCTCTTGGGGGTTGAGACCCAGTACTTC. Translating gives CASTAGTTLLGVETQYF. The variable domain in full, completed from reference TRBV5-1 and TRBJ2-5, reads KAGVTQTPRYLIKTRGQQVTLSCSPISGHRSVSWYQQTPGQGLQFLFEYFSETQRNKGNFPGRFSGRQFSNSRSEMNVSTLELGDSALYLCASTAGTTLLGVETQYFGPGTRLLVL.

A remark on this clone: This specimen includes other DNA sequences encoding the same CDR3. The J gene is TRBJ2-1, the V gene TRBV11-3; 9 positions agree with TRBD2. Unmatched junction bases numbered 5, after V lost 5 bases and J lost 3 bases. There are 15 residues in the CDR3. The germline V gene has CDR1 SGHNT and CDR2 YENEEA. CDR3 nucleotides: TGTGCCAGCAGCCACTCTAGCGGGAACTACAATGAGCAGTTCTTC. Amino acids: CASSHSSGNYNEQFF.

J is TRBJ1-3 and V is TRBV7-2; 9 bases line up with TRBD1. The CDR3 has 15 amino acids. With V trimmed by 5 bases and J by 7 bases, 9 bases remained unmatched. Germline CDR1 is SGHTA and CDR2 is FQGNSA. As DNA, the CDR3 is TGTGCCAGCAGCCAGGGACAGGGAGGATTGAACACCATATATTTT. Amino acid sequence: CASSQGQGGLNTIYF.

This chain connects TRBV5-1 to TRBJ1-4; D not certain. V gave up 0 bases and J gave up 1 base, with 7 bases separating them. The CDR3 has 15 amino acids. The germline V gene has CDR1 SGHRS and CDR2 YFSETQ. The DNA for the CDR3 is TGCGCCAGCAGCTTGGTTACGGGAACTAATGAAAAACTGTTTTTT. Its protein is CASSLVTGTNEKLFF.

This chain uses TRBV2 with TRBJ2-1; 7 bases agree with TRBD1. Germline assignment: CDR1 SNHLY and CDR2 FYNNEI. The CDR3 is 12 amino acids. V shed 4 bases and J 12 bases; nucleotides not matched to a gene: 6. The CDR3, as DNA: TGTGCCAGCAGTGTCGGACAGGCGGGGCAGTTCTTC. This sequence encodes CASSVGQAGQFF.

The chain recombines TRBV10-3 with TRBJ1-2; D uncertain. V was pared by 10 bases and J by 8 bases, with 17 bases between. This CDR3 comprises 12 residues. Germline lookup yields CDR1 ENHRY and CDR2 SYGVKD. The CDR3 is CATRGDFVGYTF. The CDR3 coding sequence is TGTGCCACCCGCGGGGATTTTGTAGGCTACACCTTC.